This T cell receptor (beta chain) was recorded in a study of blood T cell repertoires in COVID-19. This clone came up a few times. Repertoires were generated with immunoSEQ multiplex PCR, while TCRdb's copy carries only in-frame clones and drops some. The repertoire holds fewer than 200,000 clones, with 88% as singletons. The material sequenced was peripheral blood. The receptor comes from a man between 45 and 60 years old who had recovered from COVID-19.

CDR3: CASSNWLAGGLWTGELFF. The CDR3 DNA reads TGTGCCAGCAGCAACTGGCTAGCGGGAGGGCTCTGGACCGGGGAGCTGTTTTTT. V is TRBV11-2 and J is TRBJ2-2; TRBD2 agrees at 12 bases. In germline, CDR1 is SGHAT, CDR2 FQNNGV. J lost 5 bases, V lost 5 bases, and 12 bases had no gene match. This CDR3 is 18 amino acids long.